This T cell receptor beta chain is drawn from a study of blood T cell repertoires in COVID-19. Study background: COVID-19 samples collected from the United States, Italy and Spain covered acute and convalescent phases.

The V end lost 6 bases, the J end lost 6 bases, and 14 bases lay between the germline ends. CDR3 length equals 14 residues. Germline lookup yields CDR1 SNHLY and CDR2 FYNNEI. Authors' processing steps: By means of reference gene primer amplification, nucleated cell counts were estimated. Clones were sequenced by immunoSEQ multiplex PCR, and TCRdb holds only the in-frame ones, with some missing. V and J calls and clone size are those listed in that table; D and trimming were worked out from the DNA. The repertoire holds around 450,000 clones, with around 87% as singletons. The specimen sequenced was PBMCs or T cells enriched from blood (not recorded which). This receptor was taken from a woman aged 18 to 35 who had recovered from COVID-19. The chain employs TRBV2 and TRBJ1-4, with D possibly matching TRBD1 (6 bases). The DNA of the CDR3 is TGTGCCAGCAGCAAGGACAGAGGGGATGAAAAACTGTTTTTT. Residues: CASSKDRGDEKLFF. The full variable domain, in which reference TRBV2 and TRBJ1-4 provide the parts outside the CDR3, is EPEVTQTPSHQVTQMGQEVILRCVPISNHLYFYWYRQILGQKVEFLVSFYNNEISEKSEIFDDQFSVERPDGSNFTLKIRSTKLEDSAMYFCASSKDRGDEKLFFGSGTQLSVL.